A single sample gave rise to the 27 T cell receptor beta chains below, sequenced in a study of T cells after yellow fever vaccination (dated by TCRdb to the late 2010s). Library method: 5' RACE. Sequenced using an Illumina NovaSeq 6000. Through fastp at Q25 and MiXCR, TCRdb rebuilt clones from the public reads, retaining in-frame beta chains. Here each entry gathers all rows of one CDR3 protein and keeps the most common genes and DNA. The sample profile shows 250,000 to 350,000 distinct CDR3 sequences; 3.5% to 4.5% of them were found once. Approximately 19% of the sample lies in the top ten. In light of the paper, this sample's treatment or condition label describes: live attenuated yellow fever vaccine strain. Sequencing used PBMCs, obtained 15 days after the yellow fever booster vaccination. The receptor set was obtained from a man aged 18 to 29 who received the YFV17D yellow fever vaccine.

This clonotype was seen at least ten times. This CDR3 reads CASSTTTETQYF. The CDR3 nucleotides are TGTGCCAGCAGCACAACAACGGAGACCCAGTACTTC. The genes are TRBV6-5 and TRBJ2-5; D unresolved. Germline lookup yields CDR1 MNHEY and CDR2 SVGAGI. The CDR3 is 12 residues long. V was cut by 6 bases and J by 5 bases, with 10 bases left in between.

This clonotype was recorded at least ten times. This chain links TRBV5-1 with TRBJ1-1, with a weak D call TRBD1 (6 bases). CDR1 and CDR2 (germline): SGHRS, YFSETQ. CDR3 size: 13 residues. The V gene lost 5 bases and the J gene lost 5 bases, with 13 bases spanning the gap. The CDR3 bases are TGCGCCAGCAGGAATCTAGGGGGAACTGAAGCTTTCTTT. Residues: CASRNLGGTEAFF.

This clonotype was recorded many times. This sequence joins TRBV5-1 and TRBJ1-1; TRBD1 aligns across 8 bases. The trim removed 3 bases at V and 1 base at J, leaving 5 bases unmatched. The CDR3 spans 15 residues. Germline V lookup: CDR1 SGHRS, CDR2 YFSETQ. The CDR3 is CASSSTGATNTEAFF. CDR3 sequence (DNA): TGCGCCAGCAGCTCGACAGGGGCCACGAACACTGAAGCTTTCTTT.

This clonotype was picked up a small number of times. The rearrangement uses TRBV27 and TRBJ2-5; D may be TRBD1 or TRBD2 (7 bases each). Per germline, CDR1 MNHEY and CDR2 SMNVEV (reference sequence). This CDR3 has 13 amino acids. The ends were cut back, 10 bases at V and 7 bases at J, with 19 bases in the middle. The CDR3 DNA sequence: TGTGCCACCAGGGGGGGGGCGCGTGGGACCCAGTACTTC. This gives the protein CATRGGARGTQYF.

This clonotype has a count of ten or more. This rearrangement joins TRBV4-3 to TRBJ2-3; the match to TRBD2 covers 8 bases. Looked up from germline, CDR1 is LGHNA and CDR2 is YSLEER. This CDR3 is 15 amino acids long. V trimming: 1 base; J trimming: 1 base; junction bases outside the gene matches: 1. The CDR3 loop is CASSQGTSRTDTQYF. The CDR3 bases are TGCGCCAGCAGCCAAGGGACTAGCCGCACAGATACGCAGTATTTT.

This chain uses TRBV6-5 with TRBJ2-7; 8 bases match TRBD2. CDR1 is MNHEY and CDR2 is SVGAGI in the germline V gene. Unmatched junction bases numbered 4, after V lost 0 bases and J lost 3 bases. CDR3 size: 15 residues. The CDR3 is CASSYSGGGIYEQYF. In DNA form, the CDR3 reads TGTGCCAGCAGTTACTCGGGCGGGGGGATCTACGAGCAGTACTTC.

The chain has TRBV5-4 and TRBJ2-2; 7 nucleotides line up with TRBD2. The CDR3 has 15 residues. V shed 8 bases, J shed 5 bases, and the junction held 12 bases outside the gene matches. Looked up from germline, CDR1 is SGHNT and CDR2 is YYREEE (reference sequence). This CDR3 is CASTRGTGETGELFF. The CDR3 DNA reads TGTGCCAGTACGCGGGGGACGGGGGAAACCGGGGAGCTGTTTTTT.

The J gene is TRBJ1-2, the V gene TRBV7-9; 7 positions agree with TRBD1. V was pared by 2 bases and J by 5 bases, with 11 bases of the junction left unmatched. This CDR3 is built from 16 residues. Germline-derived CDR1 and CDR2 are SEHNR and FQNEAQ (reference sequence). The CDR3 region is CASSLPLRQGVYGYTF. CDR3 coding DNA: TGTGCCAGCAGCTTACCCCTCCGACAGGGCGTATATGGCTACACCTTC.

This clonotype was counted many times. This chain links TRBV7-3 with TRBJ2-1; 10 nucleotides agree with TRBD1. V was clipped by 2 bases and J by 7 bases; unmatched bases: 5. The CDR3 runs 15 residues. Germline-derived CDR1 and CDR2 are SGHTA and FQGTGA. CDR3 coding DNA: TGTGCCAGCAGCTTAGACAGGGGGCAGGAAAATGAGCAGTTCTTC. Protein sequence: CASSLDRGQENEQFF.

This clonotype was detected ten times or more. The chain uses TRBV7-2 and TRBJ2-3; D call uncertain. Germline loops: CDR1 SGHTA, CDR2 FQGNSA. Trimming took off 5 bases at V and 2 bases at J, with 14 bases between the two ends. CDR3 size: 15 residues. As DNA, the CDR3 is TGTGCCAGCAGCCCAAGTAGCTTCTTCACAGATACGCAGTATTTT. This sequence encodes CASSPSSFFTDTQYF.

About this clonotype: A much larger clone sits a single nucleotide away, making a read error possible. The CDR3 here is CASSSQGSGGLQYF. The CDR3 nucleotides read TGTGCCAGCAGCTCACAGGGTAGCGGGGGTTTGCAGTATTTT. The genes are TRBV7-2 and TRBJ2-3; 9 bases agree with TRBD2. Germline V gene data show CDR1 as SGHTA and CDR2 as FQGNSA. Trimming took 4 bases from V and 11 from J; bases not matched to a gene: 10. The CDR3 has 14 residues.

This clonotype came up many times. This sequence joins TRBV7-2 and TRBJ2-3; TRBD1 matches at 8 bases. The CDR3 consists of 14 residues. In germline, CDR1 is SGHTA, CDR2 FQGNSA. J was trimmed by 1 base and V by 4 bases; bases with no gene match: 1. Here the CDR3 DNA reads TGTGCCAGCAGCTCGGACAGGGGCACAGATACGCAGTATTTT. Translation: CASSSDRGTDTQYF. Looking up the rest from reference TRBV7-2 and TRBJ2-3 gives the full variable domain: GAGVSQSPSNKVTEKGKDVELRCDPISGHTALYWYRQSLGQGLEFLIYFQGNSAPDKSGLPSDRFSAERTGGSVSTLTIQRTQQEDSAVYLCASSSDRGTDTQYFGPGTRLTVL.

This clonotype was picked up a small number of times. V gene TRBV4-1 combines with J gene TRBJ2-2, with D possibly TRBD2 on 7 matching bases. The CDR3 extends over 16 amino acids. V was shortened by 0 bases and J by 7 bases, with 15 bases between the two germline ends. CDR1 and CDR2 from the germline V gene are MGHRA and YSYEKL. The DNA of the CDR3 is TGCGCCAGCAGCCAAGAAGGGGGGGCGCAATACGGGGAGCTGTTTTTT. Residues: CASSQEGGAQYGELFF.

V and J are TRBV5-1 and TRBJ2-2; D uncertain. This CDR3 has 14 residues. V was pared by 4 bases and J by 1 base, with 8 bases between. Germline CDR1 is SGHRS and CDR2 is YFSETQ. This chain's CDR3 is CASSGRLNTGELFF. The DNA for the CDR3 is TGCGCCAGCAGCGGCAGGTTGAACACCGGGGAGCTGTTTTTT.

This clonotype has only a few counts. The chain is built from TRBV5-5 and TRBJ2-6; possibly TRBD1 or TRBD2 for D (5 bases each). In germline, CDR1 is SGHKS, CDR2 YYEKEE (reference sequence). The CDR3 is 18 amino acids. The V end was cut by 0 bases, the J end by 4 bases, with 17 bases between. CDR3 coding DNA: TGTGCCAGCAGCTTGGTCCCAGGGACGGGCTCCGGGGCCAACGTCCTGACTTTC. This sequence encodes CASSLVPGTGSGANVLTF.

V and J are TRBV6-5 and TRBJ2-1, with 8 positions matching TRBD2. The length of the CDR3 is 16 residues. From germline, CDR1 is MNHEY and CDR2 SVGAGI. V gave up 4 bases and J gave up 4 bases; unmatched junction bases: 9. Here the CDR3 reads CASSSLRRGVYNEQFF. The CDR3 DNA follows: TGTGCCAGCAGTTCCCTTCGGCGGGGGGTATACAATGAGCAGTTCTTC.

This clonotype was detected many times. The chain couples TRBV27 to TRBJ2-7; the match to TRBD2 covers 8 bases. The CDR3 sequence is 13 residues long. Trimming cost V 8 bases and J 4 bases; bases outside gene matches: 7. Germline V gene data show CDR1 as MNHEY and CDR2 as SMNVEV (reference sequence). The CDR3 region is CASWRASGYEQYF. The DNA of the CDR3 is TGTGCCAGCTGGAGGGCTAGCGGGTACGAGCAGTACTTC.

To note about this clonotype: Compared with germline, one end of the junction differs, possibly owing to a read error. CDR3 in amino acids: CSSSRGTEAFF. In nucleotides, the CDR3 is TGTTCCAGCAGCAGAGGCACTGAAGCTTTCTTT. This chain uses TRBV7-9 with TRBJ1-1; D is unclear. Looked up from germline, CDR1 is SEHNR and CDR2 is FQNEAQ (reference sequence). CDR3 length: 11 residues.

This clonotype has ten or more counts. The chain joins TRBV4-2 to TRBJ2-5; 10 nucleotides align to TRBD1. J gave up 8 bases and V 0 bases, and 15 bases lay outside the gene matches. CDR3 length equals 18 residues. CDR1 is LGHNA and CDR2 is YNFKEQ in the germline V gene. Here the CDR3 reads CASSQDTADRGQGYTQYF. The DNA for the CDR3 is TGTGCCAGCAGCCAAGACACCGCCGACAGGGGGCAAGGGTACACCCAGTACTTC.

The chain joins TRBV28 to TRBJ1-2; D not resolved. With 2 bases removed from V and 2 bases from J, the gap between germline ends came to 15 bases. The CDR3 runs to 16 residues. The V gene's germline CDR1 is MDHEN and CDR2 SYDVKM. CDR3 bases: TGTGCCAGCAGTTTAAATTCCGGCGACCTAAACTATGGCTACACCTTC. Its translation is CASSLNSGDLNYGYTF.

This clonotype appeared many times. This chain connects TRBV4-3 to TRBJ1-1; weak D call: TRBD1 (5 bases). The CDR3 is made up of 15 amino acids. Germline V gene lookup returns CDR1 LGHNA and CDR2 YSLEER. V shed 2 bases and J shed 6 bases, with 16 bases lying between them. The CDR3 reads CASSQKTFRESEAFF. Written as DNA, the CDR3 is TGCGCCAGCAGCCAAAAGACTTTCAGGGAGTCTGAAGCTTTCTTT.

This clonotype came up a few times. This chain joins TRBV7-3 and TRBJ1-1; no reliable D call. Trimming took off 3 bases at V and 4 bases at J, with 9 bases between the two ends. The germline V gene encodes CDR1 SGHTA and CDR2 FQGTGA. This CDR3 has 13 residues. CDR3 region: CASSFYRATEAFF. The CDR3 coding sequence is TGTGCCAGCAGCTTCTACCGGGCCACTGAAGCTTTCTTT.

With respect to this clonotype: Its ends do not fully match the called genes, so a read error is possible. V gene TRBV24-1 combines with J gene TRBJ1-2, with D unresolved. This CDR3 spans 13 amino acids. Germline CDR1 and CDR2: KGHDR and SFDVKD. CDR3 residues: CATRSTAIYGHTF. The CDR3 DNA reads as TGTGCCACCAGGTCAACCGCGATCTATGGCCACACCTTC.

J is TRBJ1-2 and V is TRBV18; D is perhaps TRBD1 (5 bases). In germline, CDR1 is KGHSH, CDR2 LQKENI. Trimming cost V 2 bases and J 5 bases, with 12 bases left between them. The CDR3 sequence is 14 residues long. The CDR3 nucleotides are TGTGCCAGCTCACCAGTCGATGACAGATATGGCTACACCTTC. The encoded protein is CASSPVDDRYGYTF.

The chain couples TRBV28 to TRBJ1-6; TRBD1 aligns across 7 bases. This CDR3 region has 15 residues. CDR1 and CDR2 from the germline V gene are MDHEN and SYDVKM. Trimming took 5 bases from V and 8 from J; bases not matched to a gene: 9. In nucleotides, the CDR3 is TGTGCCAGCAGTCCCCGTGGAGGGGGCTATTCACCCCTCCACTTT. Amino acid sequence: CASSPRGGGYSPLHF.

A few counts support this clonotype. The rearrangement uses TRBV6-6 and TRBJ2-3; D remains ambiguous. Germline V CDR1 and CDR2: MNHNY, SVGAGI (reference sequence). This CDR3 region has 14 residues. V was pared by 0 bases and J by 6 bases, with 10 bases between. The CDR3 is CASSYSVSLDTQYF. For the CDR3, the DNA is TGTGCCAGCAGTTACTCGGTGAGCTTGGATACGCAGTATTTT.

This clonotype was counted between two and nine times. The V and J genes are TRBV7-3 and TRBJ2-1; 10 bases map to TRBD1. The CDR3 totals 18 residues. The V gene end was trimmed by 1 base and the J gene end by 4 bases; junction bases not matched to a gene: 10. Germline CDR1 reads SGHTA; CDR2 reads FQGTGA. CDR3 sequence reads: CASSLSPIRDRGYNEQFF. The DNA for the CDR3 is TGTGCCAGCAGCTTAAGCCCAATCCGGGACAGGGGTTACAATGAGCAGTTCTTC.